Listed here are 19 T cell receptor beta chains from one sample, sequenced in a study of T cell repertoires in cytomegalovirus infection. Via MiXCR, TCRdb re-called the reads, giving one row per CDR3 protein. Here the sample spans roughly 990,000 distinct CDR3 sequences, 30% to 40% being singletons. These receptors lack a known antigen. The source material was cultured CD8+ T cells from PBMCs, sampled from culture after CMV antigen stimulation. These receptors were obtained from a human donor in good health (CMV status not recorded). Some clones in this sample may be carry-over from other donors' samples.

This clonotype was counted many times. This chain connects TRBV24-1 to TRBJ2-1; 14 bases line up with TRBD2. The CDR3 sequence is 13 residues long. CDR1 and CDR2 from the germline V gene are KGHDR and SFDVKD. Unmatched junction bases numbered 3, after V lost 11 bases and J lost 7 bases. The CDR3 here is CASGTSGGNEQFF. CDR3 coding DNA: TGTGCCAGCGGGACTAGCGGGGGTAATGAGCAGTTCTTC.

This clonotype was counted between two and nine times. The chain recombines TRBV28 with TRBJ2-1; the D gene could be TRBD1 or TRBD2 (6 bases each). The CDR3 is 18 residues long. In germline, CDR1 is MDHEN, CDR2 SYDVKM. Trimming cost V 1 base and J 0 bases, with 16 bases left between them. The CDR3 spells CASSLFGGLVSSYNEQFF. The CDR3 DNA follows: TGTGCCAGCAGTTTATTTGGGGGGCTGGTCAGCTCCTACAATGAGCAGTTCTTC. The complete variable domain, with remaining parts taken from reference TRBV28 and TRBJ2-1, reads DVKVTQSSRYLVKRTGEKVFLECVQDMDHENMFWYRQDPGLGLRLIYFSYDVKMKEKGDIPEGYSVSREKKERFSLILESASTNQTSMYLCASSLFGGLVSSYNEQFFGPGTRLTVL.

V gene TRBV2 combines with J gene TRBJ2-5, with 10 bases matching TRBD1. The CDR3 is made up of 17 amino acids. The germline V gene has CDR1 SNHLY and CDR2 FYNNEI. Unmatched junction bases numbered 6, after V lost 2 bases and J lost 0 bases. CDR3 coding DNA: TGTGCCAGCAGTGAATCAAAGGACAGGGGGAACCAAGAGACCCAGTACTTC. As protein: CASSESKDRGNQETQYF.

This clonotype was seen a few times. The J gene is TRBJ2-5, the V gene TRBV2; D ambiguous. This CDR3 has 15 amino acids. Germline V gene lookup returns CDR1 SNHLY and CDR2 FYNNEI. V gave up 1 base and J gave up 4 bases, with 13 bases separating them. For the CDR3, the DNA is TGTGCCAGCAGTGAAGAGTCGAGACCACTAGAGACCCAGTACTTC. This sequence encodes CASSEESRPLETQYF.

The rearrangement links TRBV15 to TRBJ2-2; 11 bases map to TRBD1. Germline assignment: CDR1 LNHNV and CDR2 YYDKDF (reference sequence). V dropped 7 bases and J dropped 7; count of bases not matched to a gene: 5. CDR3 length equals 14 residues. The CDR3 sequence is CATNGQGAGGELFF. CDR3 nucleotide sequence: TGTGCCACCAACGGACAGGGGGCAGGCGGGGAGCTGTTTTTT.

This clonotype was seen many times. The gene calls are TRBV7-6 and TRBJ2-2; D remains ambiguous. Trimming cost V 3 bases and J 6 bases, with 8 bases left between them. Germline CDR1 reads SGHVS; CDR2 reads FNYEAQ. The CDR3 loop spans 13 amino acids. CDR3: CASSFEESGELFF. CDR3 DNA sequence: TGTGCCAGCAGCTTTGAGGAATCCGGGGAGCTGTTTTTT. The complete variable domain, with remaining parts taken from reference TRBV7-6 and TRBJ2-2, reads GAGVSQSPRYKVTKRGQDVALRCDPISGHVSLYWYRQALGQGPEFLTYFNYEAQQDKSGLPNDRFSAERPEGSISTLTIQRTEQRDSAMYRCASSFEESGELFFGEGSRLTVL.

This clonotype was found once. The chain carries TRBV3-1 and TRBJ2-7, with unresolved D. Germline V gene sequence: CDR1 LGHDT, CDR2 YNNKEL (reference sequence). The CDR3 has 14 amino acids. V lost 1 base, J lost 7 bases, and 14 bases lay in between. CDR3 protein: CASSQGGFDLEQYF. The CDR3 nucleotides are TGTGCCAGCAGCCAAGGAGGATTTGACCTGGAGCAGTACTTC.

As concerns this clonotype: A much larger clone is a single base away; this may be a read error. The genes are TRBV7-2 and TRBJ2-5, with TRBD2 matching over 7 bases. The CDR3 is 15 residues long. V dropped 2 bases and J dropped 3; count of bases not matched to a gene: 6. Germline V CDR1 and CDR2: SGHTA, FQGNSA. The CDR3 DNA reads TGTGCCAGCAGCTTATCGGGACTAAGGGAAGAGACCCAGTACTTC. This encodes CASSLSGLREETQYF. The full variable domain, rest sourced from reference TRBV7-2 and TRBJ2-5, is GAGVSQSPSNKVTEKGKDVELRCDPISGHTALYWYRQSLGQGLEFLIYFQGNSAPDKSGLPSDRFSAERTGGSVSTLTIQRTQQEDSAVYLCASSLSGLREETQYFGPGTRLLVL.

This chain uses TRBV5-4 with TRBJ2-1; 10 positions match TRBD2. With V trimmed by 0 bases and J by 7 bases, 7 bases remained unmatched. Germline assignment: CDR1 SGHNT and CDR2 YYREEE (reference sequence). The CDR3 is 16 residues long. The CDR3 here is CASSLARSGGANEQFF. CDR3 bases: TGTGCCAGCAGCTTGGCCCGGAGCGGGGGGGCTAATGAGCAGTTCTTC.

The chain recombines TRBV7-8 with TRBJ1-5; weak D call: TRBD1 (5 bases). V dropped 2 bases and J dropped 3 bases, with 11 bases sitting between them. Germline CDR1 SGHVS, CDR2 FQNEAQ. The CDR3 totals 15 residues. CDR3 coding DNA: TGTGCCAGCAGCTTAAGAGGGGACCACAATCAGCCCCAGCATTTT. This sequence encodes CASSLRGDHNQPQHF.

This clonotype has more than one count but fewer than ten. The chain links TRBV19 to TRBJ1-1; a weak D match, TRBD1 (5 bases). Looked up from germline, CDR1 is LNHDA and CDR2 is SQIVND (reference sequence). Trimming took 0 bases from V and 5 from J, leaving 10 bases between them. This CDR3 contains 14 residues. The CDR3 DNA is TGTGCCAGTAGTATAGAGGGGGGTGAGACTGAAGCTTTCTTT. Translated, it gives CASSIEGGETEAFF.

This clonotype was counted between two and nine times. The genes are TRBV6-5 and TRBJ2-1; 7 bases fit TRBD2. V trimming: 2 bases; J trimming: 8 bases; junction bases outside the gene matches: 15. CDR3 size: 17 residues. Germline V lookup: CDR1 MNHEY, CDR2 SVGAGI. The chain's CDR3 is CASSYNGGSPPDHEQFF. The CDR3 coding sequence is TGTGCCAGCAGTTACAACGGGGGGTCCCCCCCCGACCATGAGCAGTTCTTC.

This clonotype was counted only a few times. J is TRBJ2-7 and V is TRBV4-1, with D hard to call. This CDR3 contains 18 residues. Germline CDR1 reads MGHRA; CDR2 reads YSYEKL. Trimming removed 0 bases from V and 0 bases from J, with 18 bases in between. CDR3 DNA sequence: TGCGCCAGCAGCCAAGAAGCCCTGAGTACAGCCATCTCCTACGAGCAGTACTTC. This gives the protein CASSQEALSTAISYEQYF.

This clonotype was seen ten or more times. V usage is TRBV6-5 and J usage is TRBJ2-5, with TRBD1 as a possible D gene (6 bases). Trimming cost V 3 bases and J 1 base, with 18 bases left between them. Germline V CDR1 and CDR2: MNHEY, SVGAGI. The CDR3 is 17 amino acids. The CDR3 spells CASSYGPGHLLQETQYF. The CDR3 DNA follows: TGTGCCAGCAGTTATGGACCGGGACACCTTCTCCAAGAGACCCAGTACTTC.

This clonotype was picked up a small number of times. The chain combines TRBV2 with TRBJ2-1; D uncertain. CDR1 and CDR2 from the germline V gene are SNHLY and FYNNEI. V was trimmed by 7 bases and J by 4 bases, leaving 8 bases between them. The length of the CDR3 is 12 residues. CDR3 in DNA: TGTGCCAGCATATCGTCTTACAATGAGCAGTTCTTC. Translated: CASISSYNEQFF.

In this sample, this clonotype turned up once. CDR3: CASSFYSAFTDTQYF. For the CDR3, the DNA is TGTGCCAGCAGCTTCTATTCGGCGTTCACAGATACGCAGTATTTT. This rearrangement joins TRBV5-5 to TRBJ2-3, with D unclear. Per the germline V gene, CDR1 is SGHKS and CDR2 is YYEKEE (reference sequence). CDR3 length: 15 residues. V shed 2 bases and J shed 2 bases, with 12 bases lying between them.

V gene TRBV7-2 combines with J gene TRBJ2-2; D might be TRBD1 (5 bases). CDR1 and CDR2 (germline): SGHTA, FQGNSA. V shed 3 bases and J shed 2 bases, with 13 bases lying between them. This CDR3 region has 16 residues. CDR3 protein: CASSLFQGINTGELFF. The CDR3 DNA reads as TGTGCCAGCAGCTTGTTTCAGGGTATAAACACCGGGGAGCTGTTTTTT.

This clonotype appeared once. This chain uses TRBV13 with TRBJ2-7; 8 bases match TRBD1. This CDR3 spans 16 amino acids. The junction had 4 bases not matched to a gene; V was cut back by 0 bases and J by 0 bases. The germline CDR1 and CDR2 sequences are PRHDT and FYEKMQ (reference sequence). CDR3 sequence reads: CASSLGKGTGSYEQYV. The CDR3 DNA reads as TGTGCCAGCAGCTTAGGCAAAGGGACAGGCTCCTACGAGCAGTACGTC.

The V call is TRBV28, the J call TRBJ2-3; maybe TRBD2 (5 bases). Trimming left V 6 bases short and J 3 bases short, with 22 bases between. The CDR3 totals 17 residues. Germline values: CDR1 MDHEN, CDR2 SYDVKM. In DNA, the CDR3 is TGTGCCAGCAGCCTCTTTGAGGCGGGTGAAGAGACAGATACGCAGTATTTT. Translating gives CASSLFEAGEETDTQYF.